This TCR beta chain was documented in a study of shared clonotypes between healthy human individuals. The wider study: A couple of women and a few men aged 18 to 49 made up the donors.

The junction had 8 bases not matched to a gene; V was cut back by 3 bases and J by 6 bases. The CDR3 totals 15 residues. Germline CDR1 MGHRA, CDR2 YSYEKL. A word on this clone: Its antigen remains unidentified.

Points from the study as a whole: Clonotype sharing across donors was expected to vary with sequencing depth. Naive subsets typically showed greater estimated richness than memory subsets. Clonotypes shared by all four sorted-subset donors had higher generation probabilities than non-shared clonotypes.

The method was immunoSEQ multiplex PCR; TCRdb's version includes in-frame clones alone and lacks a portion of them. This table holds 1.5 million to 1.9 million clones, approximately 98% found once. This TCR was sampled from a man aged 30-40 years in good health. This rearrangement joins TRBV4-1 to TRBJ1-1; 9 nucleotides agree with TRBD1. Material: naive CD4+ T cells sorted from blood. Subset specified: CD45RA+ positively selected. The CDR3 loop is CASSQENRGRAEAFF. DNA of the CDR3: TGCGCCAGCAGCCAGGAAAACAGGGGGCGGGCTGAAGCTTTCTTT.